The present T cell receptor (beta chain) was sequenced within a study of blood T cell repertoires in COVID-19. For the study at large: T cells, B-cell-depleted T cells, or PBMCs provided the cDNA or gDNA that served as material.

This CDR3 contains 14 residues. Germline loops: CDR1 LGHDT, CDR2 YNNKEL (reference sequence). Unmatched junction bases numbered 4, after V lost 1 base and J lost 5 bases. Seattle enrolled patients during active infection and tracked them longitudinally. Methods used by the authors: Reference gene primer amplification gave nucleated cell count estimates. Assay: immunoSEQ multiplex PCR; the TCRdb copy retains only in-frame clones and omits some. D and trimming come from the DNA, and the V and J calls and clone size come from that table. The sample lists 56,000 or so clones, approximately 92% seen once, with less than 50% in the top ten.

This sequence joins TRBV3-1 (or the pseudogene TRBV3-2) and TRBJ2-5; 7 bases fit TRBD2. The sequencing input was peripheral blood. The clonotype comes from a woman aged 55-69 years with COVID-19, enrolled during active disease. The CDR3 here is CASSQGLAVETQYF. In DNA form, the CDR3 reads TGTGCCAGCAGCCAAGGGCTAGCGGTGGAGACCCAGTACTTC.